Reported below is one T cell receptor beta chain. Its antigen is unknown. The data were obtained in a study of response to subunit inactivated influenza vaccine. Overall study results and limits: Only a handful of new T cells, the authors suggested, are recruited with each seasonal influenza vaccination.

The CDR3 extends over 14 amino acids. CDR1 SGDLS and CDR2 YYNGEE come from the germline V gene. Trimming removed 0 bases at V and 11 bases at J, with 17 bases between. TCRdb re-called the RT-PCR reads with MiXCR, one entry per CDR3 protein. Of roughly 710,000 distinct CDR3 sequences detected, about 15% appear once; the ten largest clones hold 6.5% to 8%. The chain is built from TRBV9 and TRBJ1-1; no firm D call. Sequencing was performed on PBMCs from blood, taken roughly 15 days before vaccination. The clonotype comes from a man over 45 who received an inactivated influenza vaccine. CDR3 region: CASSVDSASKEAFF. The CDR3 DNA sequence: TGTGCCAGCAGCGTAGATTCAGCCTCTAAGGAGGCTTTCTTT.